One sample yielded the 27 T cell receptor beta chains listed below, sequenced in a study of blood T cell repertoires in COVID-19. Assay used: immunoSEQ multiplex PCR; TCRdb lists only in-frame clones, some missing. The sample includes approximately 150,000 clones, 80% of them seen just once. The sample consisted of peripheral blood. The receptor source for this set is a man between 65 and 85 years old who had recovered from COVID-19.

This chain uses TRBV20-1 with TRBJ1-5; 7 bases align to TRBD1. From germline, CDR1 is DFQATT and CDR2 SNEGSKA (reference sequence). The CDR3 sequence is 16 residues long. Losses at the gene ends were 3 bases for V and 1 base for J; bases not matched to a gene: 9. The CDR3, as DNA: TGCAGTGCTAGTACAGGGGTGTATAGGAGCAATCAGCCCCAGCATTTT. Translating gives CSASTGVYRSNQPQHF.

The chain recombines TRBV6-4 with TRBJ2-2; no clear D gene. The CDR3 covers 14 residues. Germline V gives CDR1 MRHNA, CDR2 SNTAGT. With 0 bases removed from V and 4 bases from J, the gap between germline ends came to 6 bases. CDR3 sequence reads: CASSDSPTTGELFF. In DNA, the CDR3 is TGTGCCAGCAGTGACTCGCCTACCACCGGGGAGCTGTTTTTT.

The chain combines TRBV19 with TRBJ1-5; D may be TRBD1 (5 bases). Trimming shortened V by 7 bases and J by 6 bases, and 19 bases separated the two germline ends. The germline CDR1 and CDR2 sequences are LNHDA and SQIVND (reference sequence). The CDR3 length is 15 residues. The CDR3 nucleotides are TGTGCCAGTACCCCGGGGGGGGGAACCCCTCAGCCCCAGCATTTT. It translates to CASTPGGGTPQPQHF.

The rearrangement joins TRBV9 to TRBJ2-1; 8 bases align to TRBD1. V lost 4 bases, J lost 6 bases, and 9 bases stayed unmatched. This CDR3 spans 15 amino acids. Germline CDR1 reads SGDLS; CDR2 reads YYNGEE. CDR3 in DNA: TGTGCCAGCAGCCCAGGGGGCGGCATTCGCAATGAGCAGTTCTTC. It codes for CASSPGGGIRNEQFF.

This rearrangement joins TRBV6-5 to TRBJ1-1, with D unclear. V gave up 10 bases and J gave up 1 base, with 10 bases separating them. Germline V gene lookup returns CDR1 MNHEY and CDR2 SVGAGI. This CDR3 comprises 12 residues. Here the CDR3 reads CATQRENTEAFF. The CDR3 DNA reads TGTGCCACCCAGCGAGAGAACACTGAAGCTTTCTTT.

V and J are TRBV14 and TRBJ2-7; 7 positions match TRBD2. This CDR3 has 18 residues. Trimming cost V 2 bases and J 4 bases; bases outside gene matches: 17. The germline V gene encodes CDR1 SGHDN and CDR2 FVKESK. In DNA, the CDR3 is TGTGCCAGCAGCCAACCGCCAGGGTCAAAAAGCGGGGCATACGAGCAGTACTTC. This encodes CASSQPPGSKSGAYEQYF.

V is TRBV7-2 and J is TRBJ1-2; no firm D call. Per the germline V gene, CDR1 is SGHTA and CDR2 is FQGNSA. V was cut by 1 base and J by 7 bases, with 10 bases left in between. The CDR3 contains 13 residues. Here the CDR3 reads CASSLVYESGYTF. The CDR3 region has the DNA TGTGCCAGCAGCTTAGTGTACGAGAGTGGCTACACCTTC.

The rearrangement uses TRBV7-6 and TRBJ2-7; 11 bases align to TRBD2. Germline lookup yields CDR1 SGHVS and CDR2 FNYEAQ. CDR3 length: 18 residues. V lost 1 base, J lost 4 bases, and 12 bases stayed unmatched. CDR3 bases: TGTGCCAGCAGCTTAGGAGTGCCCCTAGCGGGAGGATCATACGAGCAGTACTTC. Its protein is CASSLGVPLAGGSYEQYF.

This rearrangement joins TRBV19 to TRBJ2-7; 10 bases line up with TRBD1. The CDR3 extends over 16 amino acids. CDR1 is LNHDA, CDR2 SQIVND, per germline (reference sequence). The trim removed 1 base at V and 2 bases at J, leaving 5 bases unmatched. The CDR3 nucleotides are TGTGCCAGTAGTATAGGGATAGGACAGGGGGCCTACGAGCAGTACTTC. Encoded protein: CASSIGIGQGAYEQYF.

This chain joins TRBV6-5 and TRBJ1-1, with a weak D call TRBD1 (6 bases). CDR3 length: 13 residues. Germline V gene data show CDR1 as MNHEY and CDR2 as SVGAGI. The V end lost 6 bases, the J end lost 1 base, and 9 bases lay between the germline ends. The DNA of the CDR3 is TGTGCCAGCAGAGAGACAGGGAACACTGAAGCTTTCTTT. Translation gives CASRETGNTEAFF.

This clone appeared a few times. Other nucleotide sequences in the sample specify the same CDR3. The chain recombines TRBV5-4 with TRBJ2-2; TRBD1 matches 7 bases. V gave up 5 bases and J gave up 6 bases; unmatched junction bases: 4. Per the germline V gene, CDR1 is SGHNT and CDR2 is YYREEE (reference sequence). The CDR3 is 13 amino acids. As DNA, the CDR3 is TGTGCCAGCAGTCCTGACAGGGCCGGGGAGCTGTTTTTT. Residues: CASSPDRAGELFF.

V usage is TRBV7-9 and J usage is TRBJ2-3; 9 nucleotides line up with TRBD2. Per the germline V gene, CDR1 is SEHNR and CDR2 is FQNEAQ (reference sequence). The CDR3 is 19 residues long. V gave up 8 bases and J gave up 1 base; unmatched junction bases: 19. CDR3 sequence: CASHSLSVIAGAGTDTQYF. The CDR3 nucleotides are TGTGCCAGCCACAGCTTATCCGTTATAGCGGGAGCAGGCACAGATACGCAGTATTTT.

The genes are TRBV5-4 and TRBJ2-3; D is ambiguous. CDR1 and CDR2 (germline): SGHNT, YYREEE (reference sequence). The germline V and J ends were trimmed by 4 bases and 0 bases, with 6 bases remaining between them. The CDR3 extends over 13 amino acids. As DNA, the CDR3 is TGTGCCAGCAGCCCACTTAGCACAGATACGCAGTATTTT. Encoded protein: CASSPLSTDTQYF.

This clone was detected only a few times. This sequence joins TRBV7-9 and TRBJ2-1; 9 positions match TRBD2. J lost 9 bases, V lost 3 bases, and 12 bases had no gene match. The CDR3 spans 16 residues. The germline gives CDR1 SEHNR, CDR2 FQNEAQ (reference sequence). The CDR3 sequence: CASSFVGVAGAVEQFF. In nucleotides, the CDR3 is TGTGCCAGCAGCTTCGTCGGCGTAGCGGGAGCAGTTGAGCAGTTCTTC.

The V and J genes are TRBV6-4 and TRBJ2-2; no reliable D call. This CDR3 has 13 residues. The V end lost 3 bases, the J end lost 5 bases, and 7 bases lay between the germline ends. Germline assignment: CDR1 MRHNA and CDR2 SNTAGT. The CDR3 protein is CASSESRTGELFF. CDR3 bases: TGTGCCAGCAGTGAATCTAGGACCGGGGAGCTGTTTTTT.

This clone was recorded only once. The rearrangement links TRBV7-2 to TRBJ2-1; 8 positions agree with TRBD2. The CDR3 is 14 residues long. The V gene's germline CDR1 is SGHTA and CDR2 FQGNSA. V shed 4 bases and J 6 bases; nucleotides not matched to a gene: 5. CDR3 DNA: TGTGCCAGCAGCTATGCCAGCGGGAGCAATGAGCAGTTCTTC. This sequence encodes CASSYASGSNEQFF.

This clone was seen a handful of times. The rearrangement links TRBV18 to TRBJ1-2; 9 positions match TRBD1. After removal of 3 bases from V and 7 bases from J, the junction contained 9 bases not matched to a gene. CDR1 is KGHSH, CDR2 LQKENI, per germline. This CDR3 has 15 residues. The DNA of the CDR3 is TGTGCCAGCTCACCCCGAGTAGGGGGACAGGGTGGCTACACCTTC. It specifies CASSPRVGGQGGYTF.

This clone was seen more than once but under ten times. The chain links TRBV7-2 to TRBJ2-7, with TRBD2 matching 7 bases. V shed 1 base, J shed 2 bases, and the junction held 5 bases outside the gene matches. The CDR3 contains 15 residues. Germline V CDR1 and CDR2: SGHTA, FQGNSA. CDR3 sequence: CASSLDLAVAYEQYF. The CDR3 bases are TGTGCCAGCAGCTTAGACCTAGCGGTAGCCTACGAGCAGTACTTC.

The V call is TRBV4-3, the J call TRBJ2-7; 10 bases are shared with TRBD2. J gave up 0 bases and V 1 base, and 0 bases lay outside the gene matches. CDR3 length equals 15 residues. The germline gives CDR1 LGHNA, CDR2 YSLEER. This chain's CDR3 is CASSQVAGGSYEQYF. The DNA for the CDR3 is TGCGCCAGCAGCCAAGTAGCGGGAGGCTCCTACGAGCAGTACTTC.

The chain carries TRBV3-1 (or the pseudogene TRBV3-2) and TRBJ1-1; tentatively, D is TRBD1 (5 bases). This CDR3 spans 16 amino acids. Germline V gene sequence: CDR1 LGHDT, CDR2 YNNKEL (reference sequence). The germline V and J ends were trimmed by 4 bases and 1 base, with 16 bases remaining between them. The CDR3 loop reads CASSLLDAGRNTEAFF. The DNA of the CDR3 is TGTGCCAGCAGCCTCCTGGATGCAGGGCGGAACACTGAAGCTTTCTTT.

The chain has TRBV28 and TRBJ1-1, with D possibly TRBD1 on 6 matching bases. CDR1 is MDHEN and CDR2 is SYDVKM in the germline V gene. Trimming stripped 3 bases from V and 1 base from J, with 21 bases between. This CDR3 is built from 18 residues. CDR3 residues: CASSFLLGGAGGNTEAFF. DNA of the CDR3: TGTGCCAGCAGTTTTCTCCTGGGGGGGGCCGGCGGGAACACTGAAGCTTTCTTT. The entire variable domain, with the rest obtained from reference TRBV28 and TRBJ1-1, is as follows: DVKVTQSSRYLVKRTGEKVFLECVQDMDHENMFWYRQDPGLGLRLIYFSYDVKMKEKGDIPEGYSVSREKKERFSLILESASTNQTSMYLCASSFLLGGAGGNTEAFFGQGTRLTVV.

This clone came up a few times. This chain links TRBV24-1 with TRBJ1-1; D gene unclear. The germline V gene has CDR1 KGHDR and CDR2 SFDVKD. Trimming took 1 base from V and 6 from J, leaving 14 bases between them. The CDR3 runs 15 residues. The CDR3 nucleotides read TGTGCCACCAGTGATTTCATTGAGGGCTTCTCTGAAGCTTTCTTT. It encodes CATSDFIEGFSEAFF.

Remarks on this clone: The same CDR3 is also encoded by other DNA sequences in this sample. The chain joins TRBV29-1 to TRBJ2-2, with 13 bases identical to TRBD2. CDR1 SQVTM and CDR2 ANQGSEA come from the germline V gene. The CDR3 is 14 amino acids. J gave up 4 bases and V 4 bases, and 0 bases lay outside the gene matches. The CDR3 bases are TGCAGCGTTGGACTAGCGGGAGGCACCGGGGAGCTGTTTTTT. Translated: CSVGLAGGTGELFF.

This rearrangement joins TRBV6-5 to TRBJ1-4; D gene ambiguous. CDR1 is MNHEY, CDR2 SVGAGI, per germline. The CDR3 length is 16 residues. V dropped 1 base and J dropped 0 bases, with 9 bases sitting between them. The CDR3 region is CASSYYVTATNEKLFF. The CDR3 DNA is TGTGCCAGCAGTTACTACGTCACAGCAACTAATGAAAAACTGTTTTTT.

The chain employs TRBV11-3 and TRBJ2-1; D not certain. CDR1 SGHNT and CDR2 YENEEA come from the germline V gene. Trimming stripped 1 base from V and 6 bases from J, with 13 bases between. This CDR3 spans 15 amino acids. CDR3 amino acids: CASSLGLAGRNEQFF. DNA for the CDR3: TGTGCCAGCAGCTTAGGGTTGGCAGGCCGCAATGAGCAGTTCTTC.

The chain combines TRBV6-5 with TRBJ2-3; 9 nucleotides match TRBD2. The CDR3 runs to 14 residues. Germline CDR1 reads MNHEY; CDR2 reads SVGAGI. V gave up 6 bases and J gave up 5 bases; unmatched junction bases: 6. CDR3 protein: CASSPQTSGDTQYF. CDR3 sequence (DNA): TGTGCCAGCAGCCCGCAGACTAGCGGAGATACGCAGTATTTT.

This chain joins TRBV10-2 and TRBJ2-7; 15 nucleotides align to TRBD2. The CDR3 length is 15 residues. Trimming cost V 8 bases and J 1 base; bases outside gene matches: 3. Per germline, CDR1 WSHSY and CDR2 SAAADI. The CDR3 sequence: CASGTSGRLSYEQYF. CDR3 coding DNA: TGCGCCAGCGGGACTAGCGGGAGGTTGTCCTACGAGCAGTACTTC.